The 27 T cell receptor beta chains listed next were all sequenced from one sample in a study of T cell responses to AZD1222 COVID-19 vaccine. Assay: immunoSEQ multiplex PCR; the TCRdb copy retains only in-frame clones and omits some. The data hold about 150,000 clones, with around nine tenths observed a single time. This specimen consisted of peripheral blood, obtained on day 0 of AZD1222 vaccination. These receptor sequences come from an adult in good health.

The chain employs TRBV19 and TRBJ1-3; tentative D call: TRBD1 (6 bases). Looked up from germline, CDR1 is LNHDA and CDR2 is SQIVND (reference sequence). The CDR3 covers 17 residues. V lost 5 bases and J lost 0, with 17 bases in between. The CDR3 region has the DNA TGTGCCAGTAGTTCCCCTCGGACAGCTAGCTCTGGAAACACCATATATTTT. Its protein is CASSSPRTASSGNTIYF.

For the CDR3, the DNA is TGTGCCAGCAGCTACGACCCCGGGACTAGCGTTGATACGCAGTATTTT. Translating gives CASSYDPGTSVDTQYF. The rearrangement joins TRBV11-3 to TRBJ2-3, with 10 bases matching TRBD2. The CDR3 loop spans 16 amino acids. Germline lookup yields CDR1 SGHNT and CDR2 YENEEA. Losses at the gene ends were 4 bases for V and 6 bases for J; bases not matched to a gene: 10. Drawing the rest from reference TRBV11-3 and TRBJ2-3, the complete variable domain is EAGVVQSPRYKIIEKKQPVAFWCNPISGHNTLYWYLQNLGQGPELLIRYENEEAVDDSQLPKDRFSAERLKGVDSTLKIQPAELGDSAVYLCASSYDPGTSVDTQYFGPGTRLTVL.

The chain uses TRBV28 and TRBJ2-3, with D hard to call. CDR1 and CDR2 (germline): MDHEN, SYDVKM. The CDR3 covers 15 residues. V was pared by 8 bases and J by 3 bases, with 18 bases between. The CDR3 DNA reads as TGTGCCAGCGTAGGTGGGCCTGGGCGTACAGATACGCAGTATTTT. Translating it yields CASVGGPGRTDTQYF.

The V call is TRBV6-2 or TRBV6-3, the J call TRBJ1-5; no clear D. CDR1 and CDR2 (germline): MNHEY, SVGEGT. CDR3 length: 15 amino acids. V was pared by 4 bases and J by 3 bases, with 13 bases between. The CDR3 is CASSLGREINQPQHF. The CDR3 nucleotides read TGTGCCAGCAGTTTAGGCCGTGAGATCAATCAGCCCCAGCATTTT.

The table lists this clone with a count of one. Other DNA variants within this sample encode the same CDR3. The rearrangement links TRBV12-3 or TRBV12-4 to TRBJ2-1; TRBD2 agrees at 9 bases. The junction had 5 bases not matched to a gene; V was cut back by 6 bases and J by 8 bases. The CDR3 runs 13 residues. The CDR3 nucleotides read TGTGCCAGCAGCCCCGGACTAGCGCATGAGCAGTTCTTC. As protein: CASSPGLAHEQFF.

The V and J genes are TRBV19 and TRBJ2-4; either TRBD1 or TRBD2 may supply D (6 bases each). V was shortened by 7 bases and J by 15 bases, with 25 bases between the two germline ends. The CDR3 loop spans 14 amino acids. Germline CDR1 reads LNHDA; CDR2 reads SQIVND (reference sequence). This CDR3 is CASNPTGGPGSPYF. In nucleotides, the CDR3 is TGTGCCAGTAACCCCACTGGGGGGCCCGGCTCTCCGTACTTC.

The rearrangement links TRBV28 to TRBJ2-2; the D is unclear. CDR1 and CDR2 (germline): MDHEN, SYDVKM. The CDR3 loop spans 18 amino acids. V was pared by 5 bases and J by 2 bases, with 21 bases between. In DNA form, the CDR3 reads TGTGCCAGCAGTCCCCTCGGGTACAGATTAAAAAACACCGGGGAGCTGTTTTTT. Amino acid sequence: CASSPLGYRLKNTGELFF.

The chain has TRBV2 and TRBJ2-2; D is perhaps TRBD1 (5 bases). Germline lookup yields CDR1 SNHLY and CDR2 FYNNEI. CDR3 length: 15 amino acids. The V end lost 7 bases, the J end lost 6 bases, and 18 bases lay between the germline ends. The CDR3 bases are TGTGCCAGCATACCCCCAGCAGGGCGGCCCGGGGAGCTGTTTTTT. Its translation: CASIPPAGRPGELFF.

The gene calls are TRBV4-3 and TRBJ1-4; tentatively, D is TRBD1 (5 bases). The V end lost 3 bases, the J end lost 2 bases, and 13 bases lay between the germline ends. In germline, CDR1 is LGHNA, CDR2 YSLEER. The CDR3 runs to 16 residues. DNA of the CDR3: TGCGCCAGCAGCCATCTGGCGGGGGGTACTAATGAAAAACTGTTTTTT. Amino acid sequence: CASSHLAGGTNEKLFF.

The V call is TRBV19, the J call TRBJ2-7; tentative D call: TRBD2 (5 bases). CDR3 size: 14 residues. Germline loops: CDR1 LNHDA, CDR2 SQIVND (reference sequence). The germline V and J ends were trimmed by 1 base and 3 bases, with 10 bases remaining between them. The CDR3 is CASSIAEADYEQYF. The CDR3 DNA follows: TGTGCCAGTAGTATAGCGGAGGCTGACTACGAGCAGTACTTC.

The rearrangement joins TRBV6-4 to TRBJ2-3; 10 nucleotides match TRBD2. From germline, CDR1 is MRHNA and CDR2 SNTAGT. V lost 2 bases, J lost 5 bases, and 7 bases stayed unmatched. The CDR3 loop spans 16 amino acids. This chain's CDR3 is CASSDESGGALDTQYF. The CDR3, as DNA: TGTGCCAGCAGTGACGAAAGCGGGGGGGCCTTAGATACGCAGTATTTT.

This chain uses TRBV9 with TRBJ1-6, with D possibly matching TRBD1 (5 bases). Trimming stripped 0 bases from V and 6 bases from J, with 19 bases between. This CDR3 comprises 18 residues. Germline CDR1 and CDR2: SGDLS and YYNGEE. The CDR3 DNA sequence: TGTGCCAGCAGCGTAGAAGACAGCTTTCTCATCCTTAATTCACCCCTCCACTTT. It encodes CASSVEDSFLILNSPLHF.

The rearrangement uses TRBV19 and TRBJ2-1, with 10 bases lining up with TRBD2. The CDR3 contains 14 residues. CDR1 is LNHDA and CDR2 is SQIVND in the germline V gene (reference sequence). J was trimmed by 8 bases and V by 4 bases; bases with no gene match: 5. CDR3 in DNA: TGTGCCAGTAGTAAATCTAGCGGGAGCGATGAGCAGTTCTTC. Encoded protein: CASSKSSGSDEQFF.

This clone came up a few times. This chain connects TRBV28 to TRBJ1-1; D is perhaps TRBD1 (5 bases). Germline V gene data show CDR1 as MDHEN and CDR2 as SYDVKM. There are 13 residues in the CDR3. V shed 3 bases and J shed 4 bases, with 9 bases lying between them. The CDR3 here is CASSFRVSTEAFF. CDR3 bases: TGTGCCAGCAGTTTCAGGGTATCCACTGAAGCTTTCTTT. Based on the CDR3 plus reference TRBV28 and TRBJ1-1, the full variable domain is DVKVTQSSRYLVKRTGEKVFLECVQDMDHENMFWYRQDPGLGLRLIYFSYDVKMKEKGDIPEGYSVSREKKERFSLILESASTNQTSMYLCASSFRVSTEAFFGQGTRLTVV.

V and J are TRBV6-2 or TRBV6-3 and TRBJ1-6; possibly TRBD1 for D (5 bases). The ends were cut back, 4 bases at V and 5 bases at J, with 9 bases in the middle. This CDR3 spans 14 amino acids. Germline CDR1 reads MNHEY; CDR2 reads SVGEGT. The CDR3: CASSSGRDNSPLHF. As DNA, the CDR3 is TGTGCCAGCAGTTCCGGCAGGGATAATTCACCCCTCCACTTT.

This clone was seen only a few times. This sequence joins TRBV5-1 and TRBJ1-1, with TRBD1 identical over 7 bases. The CDR3 has 14 amino acids. The germline V gene has CDR1 SGHRS and CDR2 YFSETQ. The V gene end was trimmed by 3 bases and the J gene end by 10 bases; junction bases not matched to a gene: 12. The CDR3 reads CASSSSTGRGGAFF. The CDR3 DNA follows: TGCGCCAGCAGCTCCTCGACAGGGCGGGGGGGAGCTTTCTTT. Full variable domain (remainder filled in from reference TRBV5-1 and TRBJ1-1): KAGVTQTPRYLIKTRGQQVTLSCSPISGHRSVSWYQQTPGQGLQFLFEYFSETQRNKGNFPGRFSGRQFSNSRSEMNVSTLELGDSALYLCASSSSTGRGGAFFGQGTRLTVV.

This rearrangement joins TRBV5-6 to TRBJ1-4, with D unclear. The CDR3 loop spans 13 amino acids. V was trimmed by 4 bases and J by 10 bases, leaving 14 bases between them. CDR1 and CDR2 (germline): SGHDT, YYEEEE. The CDR3: CASSTSQVGKLFF. CDR3 coding DNA: TGTGCCAGCAGCACCTCCCAGGTTGGAAAACTGTTTTTT. Complete variable domain (other parts from reference TRBV5-6 and TRBJ1-4): DAGVTQSPTHLIKTRGQQVTLRCSPKSGHDTVSWYQQALGQGPQFIFQYYEEEERQRGNFPDRFSGHQFPNYSSELNVNALLLGDSALYLCASSTSQVGKLFFGSGTQLSVL.

This clone came up once. The chain has TRBV4-1 and TRBJ1-1; 10 bases match TRBD1. Germline lookup yields CDR1 MGHRA and CDR2 YSYEKL. Unmatched junction bases numbered 6, after V lost 0 bases and J lost 5 bases. The CDR3 extends over 16 amino acids. The CDR3 DNA is TGCGCCAGCAGCCAAGACGGGACAGGGGAGGAAACTGAAGCTTTCTTT. This codes for CASSQDGTGEETEAFF.

J is TRBJ1-2 and V is TRBV13, with 8 bases identical to TRBD1. The length of the CDR3 is 16 residues. V dropped 4 bases and J dropped 1; count of bases not matched to a gene: 8. Germline V lookup: CDR1 PRHDT, CDR2 FYEKMQ (reference sequence). The CDR3 region has the DNA TGTGCCAGCAGCTCCGGGACAGGCACCAATAACTATGGCTACACCTTC. The encoded protein is CASSSGTGTNNYGYTF.

Only one count was recorded for this clone. The chain has TRBV11-2 and TRBJ2-1, with TRBD2 matching over 10 bases. Germline V gives CDR1 SGHAT, CDR2 FQNNGV. This CDR3 spans 15 amino acids. J lost 0 bases, V lost 9 bases, and 5 bases had no gene match. CDR3 protein: CASIERGGSYNEQFF. CDR3 in DNA: TGTGCCAGTATAGAGCGGGGGGGCTCCTACAATGAGCAGTTCTTC.

V usage is TRBV5-1 and J usage is TRBJ1-2; D might be TRBD1 (6 bases). The CDR3 contains 15 residues. Trimming cost V 0 bases and J 4 bases, with 13 bases left between them. Germline lookup yields CDR1 SGHRS and CDR2 YFSETQ. CDR3: CASSLGQGSAYGYTF. CDR3 bases: TGCGCCAGCAGCTTGGGGCAGGGGTCGGCCTATGGCTACACCTTC.

The V call is TRBV19, the J call TRBJ2-2; D unresolved. V dropped 4 bases and J dropped 3 bases, with 9 bases sitting between them. Germline-derived CDR1 and CDR2 are LNHDA and SQIVND (reference sequence). CDR3 length equals 14 residues. DNA of the CDR3: TGTGCCAGTAGTACGACTGCTGACACCGGGGAGCTGTTTTTT. This gives the protein CASSTTADTGELFF. The variable domain in full, with the rest retrieved from reference TRBV19 and TRBJ2-2, is DGGITQSPKYLFRKEGQNVTLSCEQNLNHDAMYWYRQDPGQGLRLIYYSQIVNDFQKGDIAEGYSVSREKKESFPLTVTSAQKNPTAFYLCASSTTADTGELFFGEGSRLTVL.

The chain uses TRBV4-1 and TRBJ2-5; D might be TRBD1 or TRBD2, each matching 5 bases. The germline V gene has CDR1 MGHRA and CDR2 YSYEKL. Trimming cost V 4 bases and J 0 bases, with 12 bases left between them. The length of the CDR3 is 15 residues. For the CDR3, the DNA is TGCGCCAGCAGCCTAGAGGGGCGGTACCAAGAGACCCAGTACTTC. Its protein is CASSLEGRYQETQYF.

The chain is built from TRBV9 and TRBJ2-5; 9 bases are a match to TRBD2. The CDR3 length is 18 residues. CDR1 is SGDLS, CDR2 YYNGEE, per germline. Germline trimming cut 0 bases from V and 0 bases from J; bases unmatched to any gene: 9. DNA of the CDR3: TGTGCCAGCAGCGTAGGGGGGTGGAGCGGGAGGAACCAAGAGACCCAGTACTTC. As protein: CASSVGGWSGRNQETQYF.

This clone was recorded once. J is TRBJ2-2 and V is TRBV30; 7 bases fit TRBD2. The CDR3 spans 15 residues. J lost 6 bases, V lost 2 bases, and 9 bases had no gene match. Germline V gene lookup returns CDR1 GTSNPN and CDR2 SVGIG (reference sequence). The CDR3 nucleotides are TGTGCCTGGAGTCTATGGGGACTACAACCCGGGGAGCTGTTTTTT. Its protein product is CAWSLWGLQPGELFF.

CDR3: CASRPTTVPGQGEAFF. The CDR3 DNA is TGTGCCAGCAGACCCACGACCGTCCCGGGACAGGGAGAAGCTTTCTTT. The chain recombines TRBV5-6 with TRBJ1-1; TRBD1 aligns across 9 bases. J lost 8 bases, V lost 5 bases, and 16 bases had no gene match. This CDR3 is built from 16 residues. CDR1 is SGHDT and CDR2 is YYEEEE in the germline V gene.

The chain is built from TRBV7-2 and TRBJ1-5; D remains unclear. Between the trimmed V and J ends, which lost 4 bases and 0 bases, there was a span of 22 bases. The length of the CDR3 is 19 residues. Looked up from germline, CDR1 is SGHTA and CDR2 is FQGNSA. CDR3 region: CASSSLRGQSLYSNQPQHF. DNA for the CDR3: TGTGCCAGCAGCTCCTTGCGAGGGCAAAGCCTTTATAGCAATCAGCCCCAGCATTTT.